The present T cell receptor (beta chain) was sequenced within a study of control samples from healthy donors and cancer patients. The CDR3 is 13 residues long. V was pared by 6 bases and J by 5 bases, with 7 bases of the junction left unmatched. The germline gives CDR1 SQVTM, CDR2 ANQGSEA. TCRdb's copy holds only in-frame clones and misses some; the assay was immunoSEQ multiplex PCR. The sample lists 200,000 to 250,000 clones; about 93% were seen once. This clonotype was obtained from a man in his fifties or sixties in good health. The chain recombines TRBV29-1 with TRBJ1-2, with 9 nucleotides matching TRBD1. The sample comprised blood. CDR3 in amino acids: CSVAPGQGYGYTF. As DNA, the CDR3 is TGCAGCGTCGCTCCGGGACAGGGATATGGCTACACCTTC. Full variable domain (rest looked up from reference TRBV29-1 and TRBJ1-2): SAVISQKPSRDICQRGTSLTIQCQVDSQVTMMFWYRQQPGQSLTLIATANQGSEATYESGFVIDKFPISRPNLTFSTLTVSNMSPEDSSIYLCSVAPGQGYGYTFGSGTRLTVV.